This TCR beta chain was recovered during a study of shared clonotypes between healthy human individuals. Libraries were prepared by immunoSEQ multiplex PCR; TCRdb keeps only in-frame clonotypes and omits some of them. In the table there are about 520,000 clones, approximately 81% of which are singletons. The length of the CDR3 is 12 residues. Germline V gives CDR1 MDHEN, CDR2 SYDVKM. V was trimmed by 2 bases and J by 4 bases, leaving 5 bases between them. The V call is TRBV28, the J call TRBJ2-5, with D maybe TRBD1 (5 bases). The sample taken for sequencing was PBMCs. The clonotype comes from a woman between 40 and 50 years old in good health. Some clones in this sample may be carry-over from other donors' samples. The CDR3 sequence: CASSLRGETQYF. CDR3 nucleotide sequence: TGTGCCAGCAGTTTAAGGGGAGAGACCCAGTACTTC.